A selection of T cell receptor beta chains follows, all from one sample in a study of blood T cell repertoires in COVID-19. Using immunoSEQ multiplex PCR, the repertoire was profiled, and TCRdb retains in-frame clones only, with some absent. The repertoire holds fewer than 110,000 clones, with about 92% as singletons. Material: peripheral blood. The receptor set was obtained from a woman aged 80 or over in a cohort sampled during active COVID-19. The CDR3 runs from the conserved cysteine through the conserved F or W. D genes are given only for firm matches. Clone size is shown for a subset of rows, as once, few, many or a class of expanded clone.

J,size,D,V,DNA,CDR3
TRBJ2-3,-,TRBD2,TRBV7-3,TGTGCCAGCAGCCATAGCGGGGGAGCAGATACGCAGTATTTT,CASSHSGGADTQYF
TRBJ2-1,-,-,TRBV15,TGTGCCACCAGCAAGGGGAACTACAATGAGCAGTTCTTC,CATSKGNYNEQFF
TRBJ1-5,once,TRBD1,TRBV7-6,TGTGCCAGCAGCCCCAGCCCGGGGGCAGGGGGTCAGCCCCAGCATTTT,CASSPSPGAGGQPQHF
TRBJ2-5,-,TRBD1,TRBV5-1,TGCGCCAGCAGCTTGGACAGGGGGGAAGAGACCCAGTACTTC,CASSLDRGEETQYF
TRBJ2-1,-,TRBD1,TRBV18,TGTGCCAGCTCACCCGGGACAGGGGTAGATGAGCAGTTCTTC,CASSPGTGVDEQFF
TRBJ2-3,-,-,TRBV7-9,TGTGCCAGCGCCCCGGAGGGCACAGATACGCAGTATTTT,CASAPEGTDTQYF
TRBJ1-5,-,TRBD1,TRBV24-1,TGTGCCACCAGTGATTCTGGTGGGGGGACAGGGACTCCATATAATCAGCCCCAGCATTTT,CATSDSGGGTGTPYNQPQHF
TRBJ1-5,-,-,TRBV6-4,TGTGCCAAAAAAATTTGGGGGGTAGATAGCAATCAGCCCCAGCATTTT,CAKKIWGVDSNQPQHF
TRBJ2-5,-,TRBD2,TRBV5-1,TGCGCCAGCAGCCCCCCTGTAGCGGGAGGCCAAGAGACCCAGTACTTC,CASSPPVAGGQETQYF
TRBJ1-4,-,-,TRBV28,TGTGCCAGCAGAGGGATCCCCGGAGGGGTGGAAAAACTGTTTTTT,CASRGIPGGVEKLFF
TRBJ1-1,-,-,TRBV19,TGTGCCAGTAGTGCAGGGTCTTCGGGGAACACTGAAGCTTTCTTT,CASSAGSSGNTEAFF
TRBJ1-5,once,-,TRBV27,TGTGCCAGCAGTTTAACAGACAATCAGCCCCAGCATTTT,CASSLTDNQPQHF
TRBJ2-1,-,-,TRBV7-2,TGTGCCAGCACCATACAGGGATACAATGAGCAGTTCTTC,CASTIQGYNEQFF
TRBJ2-7,-,TRBD1,TRBV11-2,TGTGCCAGCAGCTGGGGACAGGGGTCCTACGAGCAGTACTTC,CASSWGQGSYEQYF
TRBJ1-6,-,-,TRBV6-5,TGTGCCAGCAGTTTGCAGGACTCCTATAATTCACCCCTCCACTTT,CASSLQDSYNSPLHF
TRBJ2-7,-,TRBD1,TRBV2,TGTGCCAGCAGGCCACAGGGGTACGAGCAGTACTTC,CASRPQGYEQYF
TRBJ2-1,-,TRBD1,TRBV10-3,TGTGCCACTCAGGGACAGCCGACTGAGCAGTTCTTC,CATQGQPTEQFF
TRBJ2-3,-,-,TRBV6-2/TRBV6-3,TGTGCCAGCAGTTACTCTAGCGGAGGGTCGCCTAGCACAGATACGCAGTATTTT,CASSYSSGGSPSTDTQYF
TRBJ2-1,-,TRBD1,TRBV7-3,TGTGCCAGCAGCACCGGGACAGGGAGTTTAAATGAGCAGTTCTTC,CASSTGTGSLNEQFF
TRBJ1-4,once,TRBD1,TRBV3-1/TRBV3-2,TGTGCCAGCAGCCATGGGGACAGGGAGCTTAATGAAAAACTGTTTTTT,CASSHGDRELNEKLFF
TRBJ1-4,-,-,TRBV6-5,TGTGCCAGCAGTTACAGACAGCCAAATGAAAAACTGTTTTTT,CASSYRQPNEKLFF
TRBJ1-2,once,TRBD1,TRBV6-5,TGTGCCAGCGGAACAGGGGGTGGGTATGGCTACACCTTC,CASGTGGGYGYTF
TRBJ2-3,-,TRBD2,TRBV6-6,TGTGCCAGCACCCCGCCAGGCGGGAGGGCCAGGGATACGCAGTATTTT,CASTPPGGRARDTQYF
TRBJ2-3,few,-,TRBV10-3,TGTGCCATCAGTGAGACACTTGGGACTCTCGGCGGCACAGATACGCAGTATTTT,CAISETLGTLGGTDTQYF
TRBJ2-1,-,TRBD1,TRBV6-5,TGTGCCAGCAGTTTATGGGACAGGGGTTTGCAGTTCTTC,CASSLWDRGLQFF
TRBJ1-2,-,-,TRBV7-9,TGTGCCAGCAGCCCTCAGGGAGGTTATGGCTACACCTTC,CASSPQGGYGYTF
TRBJ1-1,once,-,TRBV10-1,TGCGCCAGCTCTCGGACAGTCAACACTGAAGCTTTCTTT,CASSRTVNTEAFF
TRBJ2-1,-,TRBD2,TRBV4-1,TGCGCCAGCAGCCAGTTGGGACTAGCGTTAAACGAGCAGTTCTTC,CASSQLGLALNEQFF
TRBJ2-1,-,TRBD2,TRBV18,TGTGCCAGCTCTTCCGGGACTAGCTGGTACAATGAGCAGTTCTTC,CASSSGTSWYNEQFF
TRBJ1-4,-,-,TRBV5-1,TGCGCCAGCAGCTTGGCGGTGGGGGCGGAACTGTTTTTT,CASSLAVGAELFF
TRBJ1-3,-,-,TRBV13,TGTGCCAGCACCAATCTGGGGGGGCGAACCTCTGGAAACACCATATATTTT,CASTNLGGRTSGNTIYF
TRBJ1-6,-,-,TRBV11-2,TGTGCCAGCAGTACCTCGGGGGTGGGCAATTCACCCCTCCACTTT,CASSTSGVGNSPLHF
TRBJ1-5,-,-,TRBV18,TGTGCCAGCTCACCAGACAGGACCCAGCCCCAGCATTTT,CASSPDRTQPQHF
TRBJ1-1,-,-,TRBV28,TGTGCCAGCAGTTTACAGAGGGTACAGGCTTTCTTT,CASSLQRVQAFF
TRBJ1-2,-,-,TRBV28,TGTGCCAGCAGTTTAGGGTGGGGAGCTGGCTATGGCTACACCTTC,CASSLGWGAGYGYTF
TRBJ2-5,-,TRBD2,TRBV5-8,TGTGCCAGCAGCTTGGCCGGGAGGGTACAAGAGACCCAGTACTTC,CASSLAGRVQETQYF
TRBJ2-2,-,-,TRBV9,TGTGCCAGCAGCGCCCCAGGGACCGGGGAGCTGTTTTTT,CASSAPGTGELFF
TRBJ2-7,-,TRBD2,TRBV28,TGTGCCAGCACCTCCCGGCAGGTAGCGGGCACTTACGAGCAGTACTTC,CASTSRQVAGTYEQYF
TRBJ1-4,-,TRBD1,TRBV3-1/TRBV3-2,TGTGCCAGCAGCCAAGACGGGACAGGGGCGGCAAAACTGTTTTTT,CASSQDGTGAAKLFF
TRBJ2-3,few,TRBD1,TRBV4-1,TGCGCCAGCAGGTCCAACAGGGGGCTAGGTAGAGATACGCAGTATTTT,CASRSNRGLGRDTQYF
TRBJ2-2,-,-,TRBV7-6,TGTGCCAGCAGCCCCTCGTTGGTGGGAGAGTCCTTGAACACCGGGGAGCTGTTTTTT,CASSPSLVGESLNTGELFF
TRBJ2-7,-,-,TRBV7-9,TGTGCCAGCAGCTTAGCGGGCGGACTATTAACCTACGAGCAGTACTTC,CASSLAGGLLTYEQYF
TRBJ2-1,once,TRBD2,TRBV11-3,TGTGCCAGCAGCTTGGGGCGGGAGCGAGAGCAGTTCTTC,CASSLGREREQFF
TRBJ1-4,-,TRBD1,TRBV7-2,TGTGCCAGCAGCTTAGCGATAGGGGGCGGAGGAGAAAAACTGTTTTTT,CASSLAIGGGGEKLFF
TRBJ1-2,once,-,TRBV5-1,TGCGCCAGCAGCTTGGGACTCTATGGCTACACCTTC,CASSLGLYGYTF
TRBJ1-4,-,TRBD1,TRBV5-1,TGCGCCAGCAGCTTGCCTGGGACAGGGGAGGTAGAAAAACTGTTTTTT,CASSLPGTGEVEKLFF
TRBJ2-7,few,TRBD1,TRBV11-2,TGTGCCAGCAGCTTAGTTACCGGGACAGGGGCACCCTACGAGCAGTACTTC,CASSLVTGTGAPYEQYF
TRBJ1-3,few,-,TRBV18,TGTGCCAGCTCACAGATGGCAGGCGCCATTAACTCTGGAAACACCATATATTTT,CASSQMAGAINSGNTIYF